The clone carrying this TCR beta chain was detected a few times. Antigen specificity is unknown. This record belongs to a study of T-cell reconstitution after alpha-beta-depleted transplantation in children. Broader study findings: Among T cells one year after transplant, newly produced cells accounted for most counts and diversity.

CDR3 length: 17 residues. The TCRbeta library was prepared with unique molecular identifiers. MiXCR, run by TCRdb on the PCR reads, gives a single entry per CDR3 protein. Here the sample spans over 90,000 distinct CDR3 sequences, around 7.8% being singletons. The sample in question was PBMCs, obtained before TCRalphabeta/CD19-depleted stem cell transplant. The sequence was collected from a boy younger than 10 with acute lymphoblastic leukemia, due to receive a stem cell transplant. V gene TRBV21-1 combines with J gene TRBJ2-1; the D call of TRBD1 is as the table states it, not checked on the DNA. TRBV21-1 is designated a pseudogene. The CDR3: CASSAGGADFRLGEQFF. CDR3 DNA sequence: TGTGCCAGCAGCGCAGGGGGCGCGGATTTCCGATTAGGGGAGCAGTTCTTC.